One and the same sample provided the 28 T cell receptor beta chains below, sequenced in a study of T cells in Graves' hyperthyroidism and ophthalmopathy. The source material, RNA transcripts, was used to amplify TCR beta CDR3 regions. First-round RT-PCR of the TCR CDR3 relied on the HTBI primer set. One entry per CDR3 protein results from TCRdb running MiXCR on the multiplex PCR reads. The repertoire consists of 200,000 to 250,000 distinct CDR3 sequences, with 16% occurring once and the leading ten covering around 30%. What was sequenced was blood. The receptors here all came from a woman aged 18-29 years with Graves' ophthalmopathy.

This clonotype was detected only a few times. The V call is TRBV24-1, the J call TRBJ2-1, with D perhaps assigned TRBD1 or TRBD2 (5 bases each). This CDR3 has 16 residues. Deletions cut 3 bases from V and 3 bases from J, with 14 bases between. The germline V gene has CDR1 KGHDR and CDR2 SFDVKD. The CDR3 reads CATSDRPGRFYNEQFF. Here the CDR3 DNA reads TGTGCCACCAGTGATCGACCGGGACGGTTCTACAATGAGCAGTTCTTC.

This clonotype has ten or more counts. V usage is TRBV28 and J usage is TRBJ1-1; perhaps TRBD1 as D (5 bases). V dropped 2 bases and J dropped 1 base, with 26 bases sitting between them. In germline, CDR1 is MDHEN, CDR2 SYDVKM. The CDR3 loop spans 20 amino acids. The DNA of the CDR3 is TGTGCCAGCAGTTTAGGGTCTTCGGAACAGGCTATTTGGTGGAACACTGAAGCTTTCTTT. Residues: CASSLGSSEQAIWWNTEAFF. The complete variable domain, with remaining parts taken from reference TRBV28 and TRBJ1-1, reads DVKVTQSSRYLVKRTGEKVFLECVQDMDHENMFWYRQDPGLGLRLIYFSYDVKMKEKGDIPEGYSVSREKKERFSLILESASTNQTSMYLCASSLGSSEQAIWWNTEAFFGQGTRLTVV.

This clonotype was seen ten or more times. The chain uses TRBV10-3 and TRBJ1-3, with TRBD1 identical over 8 bases. V lost 9 bases to trimming and J lost 2 bases; unmatched junction nucleotides: 3. The CDR3 has 13 residues. From germline, CDR1 is ENHRY and CDR2 SYGVKD. This CDR3 reads CAIRTGTGNTIYF. CDR3 nucleotide sequence: TGTGCCATAAGGACAGGGACTGGAAACACCATATATTTT.

In this sample, this clonotype turned up many times. The DNA of the CDR3 is TGTGCCAGCAGTAACACAGGGGTGAGTCAGCCCCAGCATTTT. Translating gives CASSNTGVSQPQHF. This chain joins TRBV6-1 and TRBJ1-5, with 7 bases fitting TRBD1. The CDR3 sequence is 14 residues long. With 5 bases clipped from V and 6 bases from J, the junction kept 7 bases outside the gene matches. Germline V CDR1 and CDR2: MNHNS, SASEGT.

This clonotype was observed at least ten times. The V gene is TRBV5-1, the J gene TRBJ2-3; no clear D gene. Germline-derived CDR1 and CDR2 are SGHRS and YFSETQ. V dropped 4 bases and J dropped 3 bases, with 12 bases sitting between them. The CDR3 loop spans 14 amino acids. CDR3 in amino acids: CASSDTPTTDTQYF. As DNA, the CDR3 is TGCGCCAGCAGCGACACCCCGACAACAGATACGCAGTATTTT.

The table lists this clonotype with many counts. The chain uses TRBV4-3 and TRBJ2-1, with D possibly TRBD2 on 6 matching bases. CDR1 is LGHNA, CDR2 YSLEER, per germline. This CDR3 contains 14 residues. The V and J ends lost 2 bases and 6 bases respectively, with 11 bases between them. The DNA for the CDR3 is TGCGCCAGCAGCCAAAATACCGGGGGCAATGAGCAGTTCTTC. It specifies CASSQNTGGNEQFF.

Points on this clonotype: A much larger clone lies a single base off, so this may be a read error. This sequence joins TRBV7-9 and TRBJ1-2, with D unresolved. Germline CDR1 is SEHNR and CDR2 is FQNEAQ (reference sequence). The CDR3 spans 14 residues. The CDR3 region is CAGSLNGFFLGYTF. The CDR3 DNA sequence: TGTGCCGGCAGCTTAAACGGTTTCTTCCTTGGCTACACCTTC.

In its sample, this clonotype was seen many times. V is TRBV5-1 and J is TRBJ2-3, with 10 bases fitting TRBD2. CDR1 is SGHRS, CDR2 YFSETQ, per germline. The CDR3 loop spans 16 amino acids. Losses at the gene ends were 4 bases for V and 1 base for J; bases not matched to a gene: 6. CDR3 sequence reads: CASSEERGGGTDTQYF. The DNA of the CDR3 is TGCGCCAGCAGCGAGGAGCGGGGGGGCGGCACAGATACGCAGTATTTT.

This clonotype has ten or more counts. The chain uses TRBV7-9 and TRBJ2-7; possibly TRBD2 for D (5 bases). Trimming removed 3 bases at V and 6 bases at J, with 9 bases between. The CDR3 is 12 amino acids. CDR1 SEHNR and CDR2 FQNEAQ come from the germline V gene (reference sequence). CDR3 sequence (DNA): TGTGCCAGCAGCTTCGGGGTCTCCGAGCAGTACTTC. It specifies CASSFGVSEQYF. The variable domain in full, completed from reference TRBV7-9 and TRBJ2-7, reads DTGVSQNPRHKITKRGQNVTFRCDPISEHNRLYWYRQTLGQGPEFLTYFQNEAQLEKSRLLSDRFSAERPKGSFSTLEIQRTEQGDSAMYLCASSFGVSEQYFGPGTRLTVT.

Ten or more counts support this clonotype. The chain employs TRBV4-2 and TRBJ2-1; no firm D call. The CDR3 is 14 amino acids. The ends were cut back, 0 bases at V and 4 bases at J, with 7 bases in the middle. Per germline, CDR1 LGHNA and CDR2 YNFKEQ. As DNA, the CDR3 is TGTGCCAGCAGCCAAGATTCACGTTACAATGAGCAGTTCTTC. Translating gives CASSQDSRYNEQFF.

This clonotype was observed at least ten times. The chain uses TRBV27 and TRBJ2-7; no clear D gene. Trimming cost V 8 bases and J 6 bases, with 17 bases left between them. CDR1 and CDR2 from the germline V gene are MNHEY and SMNVEV (reference sequence). The CDR3 spans 13 residues. The CDR3 DNA sequence: TGTGCCAGCGAAGGCTTCTCGGTAGGCGAGCAGTACTTC. It is translated as CASEGFSVGEQYF.

With respect to this clonotype: At one end the junction does not follow the germline gene, possibly because of a read error. The chain couples TRBV5-6 to TRBJ1-2, with D uncertain. The CDR3 covers 13 residues. In germline, CDR1 is SGHDT, CDR2 YYEEEE. CDR3 nucleotides: TGTGCCAGCAGCGAGGGCCTCAACTATAGCTACACCTTC. Protein product: CASSEGLNYSYTF.

CDR3 protein: CASSVQGDSEAFF. The CDR3 DNA follows: TGTGCCAGCAGTGTACAGGGGGATTCTGAAGCTTTCTTT. This rearrangement joins TRBV2 to TRBJ1-1; TRBD1 agrees at 8 bases. This CDR3 contains 13 residues. V was pared by 4 bases and J by 6 bases, with 4 bases of the junction left unmatched. CDR1 and CDR2 from the germline V gene are SNHLY and FYNNEI.

In this sample, this clonotype turned up many times. The chain links TRBV30 to TRBJ1-4; 9 nucleotides match TRBD1. The V gene's germline CDR1 is GTSNPN and CDR2 SVGIG (reference sequence). The J segment lost 7 bases and the V segment lost 2 bases, leaving 5 bases of the junction unmatched. There are 14 residues in the CDR3. CDR3 residues: CAWSLQGAGEKLFF. The CDR3 DNA sequence: TGTGCCTGGAGTTTACAGGGGGCGGGTGAAAAACTGTTTTTT.

This clonotype has a count of ten or more. The J gene is TRBJ1-5, the V gene TRBV27; D ambiguous. Germline V gene lookup returns CDR1 MNHEY and CDR2 SMNVEV (reference sequence). V was trimmed by 6 bases and J by 0 bases, leaving 9 bases between them. This CDR3 is 14 amino acids long. In DNA, the CDR3 is TGTGCCAGCAGATCAGACATTAGCAATCAGCCCCAGCATTTT. Protein: CASRSDISNQPQHF.

There are a few counts of this clonotype. A much larger clone sits a single nucleotide away, making a read error possible. This chain joins TRBV12-3 or TRBV12-4 and TRBJ2-7; the match to TRBD2 covers 13 bases. V dropped 10 bases and J dropped 7; count of bases not matched to a gene: 1. This CDR3 has 11 residues. CDR3 sequence: CATTSGREQYF. CDR3 nucleotides: TGTGCCACGACTAGCGGGAGGGAGCAGTACTTC.

This rearrangement joins TRBV9 to TRBJ1-2; D unclear. The V gene's germline CDR1 is SGDLS and CDR2 YYNGEE. V shed 4 bases and J shed 8 bases, with 18 bases lying between them. The CDR3 loop spans 14 amino acids. The CDR3 DNA reads TGTGCCAGCAGCCCGCCTAACCCGGTGGGCGGCTACACCTTC. Amino acid sequence: CASSPPNPVGGYTF.

This clonotype was counted many times. The V call is TRBV2, the J call TRBJ1-4; TRBD1 might be the D (6 bases). The V gene lost 6 bases and the J gene lost 4 bases, with 12 bases spanning the gap. The germline V gene has CDR1 SNHLY and CDR2 FYNNEI. CDR3 size: 14 residues. The CDR3: CASRQGSGNEKLFF. CDR3 nucleotides: TGTGCCAGCAGGCAGGGGTCGGGTAATGAAAAACTGTTTTTT.

This chain links TRBV4-1 with TRBJ2-5; possibly TRBD1 or TRBD2 for D (5 bases each). The V end was cut by 4 bases, the J end by 2 bases, with 8 bases between. From germline, CDR1 is MGHRA and CDR2 YSYEKL. The CDR3 covers 13 residues. The CDR3 nucleotides are TGCGCCAGCAGCCGGGGACCTCAAGAGACCCAGTACTTC. This codes for CASSRGPQETQYF.

This clonotype was recorded at least ten times. This chain joins TRBV5-6 and TRBJ1-2; 11 bases map to TRBD1. CDR3 size: 16 residues. The trim removed 0 bases at V and 4 bases at J, leaving 5 bases unmatched. Germline values: CDR1 SGHDT, CDR2 YYEEEE. The CDR3 loop is CASSLVTGTGGYGYTF. The CDR3 DNA reads as TGTGCCAGCAGCTTGGTGACCGGGACAGGGGGCTATGGCTACACCTTC.

The chain couples TRBV20-1 to TRBJ2-1; 10 bases map to TRBD2. With V trimmed by 4 bases and J by 9 bases, 9 bases remained unmatched. Per the germline V gene, CDR1 is DFQATT and CDR2 is SNEGSKA (reference sequence). CDR3 length: 14 amino acids. In DNA, the CDR3 is TGCAGTGCTATAACGCTTAGCGGGAGGAGTGAGCAGTTCTTC. Residues: CSAITLSGRSEQFF.

This clonotype was counted a few times. This chain links TRBV4-1 with TRBJ2-4, with D perhaps TRBD1 (6 bases). CDR1 is MGHRA and CDR2 is YSYEKL in the germline V gene. V was clipped by 4 bases and J by 4 bases, with 11 bases between them. The CDR3 contains 14 residues. The CDR3 region has the DNA TGCGCCAGCAGCCTAGACAGGCTTAAAAACATTCAGTACTTC. Its protein product is CASSLDRLKNIQYF.

This clonotype has ten or more counts. The chain joins TRBV6-6 to TRBJ1-1, with TRBD1 as a possible D gene (5 bases). The CDR3 sequence is 18 residues long. Trimming removed 0 bases from V and 4 bases from J, with 21 bases in between. Germline V gives CDR1 MNHNY, CDR2 SVGAGI (reference sequence). The CDR3: CASSYSKDPMRRGTEAFF. The CDR3 DNA follows: TGTGCCAGCAGTTACTCGAAGGACCCCATGCGAAGGGGCACTGAAGCTTTCTTT.

Ten or more counts support this clonotype. The chain links TRBV18 to TRBJ2-4; D gene uncertain. V lost 3 bases to trimming and J lost 8 bases, with 14 bases between them. The CDR3 is 14 amino acids. The germline V gene encodes CDR1 KGHSH and CDR2 LQKENI. Here the CDR3 reads CASSPGATRDIQYF. In DNA, the CDR3 is TGTGCCAGCTCACCCGGCGCTACCAGAGACATTCAGTACTTC.

This clonotype was seen a few times. V usage is TRBV19 and J usage is TRBJ2-6; D remains ambiguous. V lost 5 bases and J lost 0, with 5 bases in between. From germline, CDR1 is LNHDA and CDR2 SQIVND (reference sequence). The CDR3 covers 14 residues. CDR3 sequence (DNA): TGTGCCAGTAGTCAGACCTCTGGGGCCAACGTCCTGACTTTC. This encodes CASSQTSGANVLTF. The full variable domain, with the rest looked up from reference TRBV19 and TRBJ2-6, is DGGITQSPKYLFRKEGQNVTLSCEQNLNHDAMYWYRQDPGQGLRLIYYSQIVNDFQKGDIAEGYSVSREKKESFPLTVTSAQKNPTAFYLCASSQTSGANVLTFGAGSRLTVL.

The count of this clonotype is one. The V gene is TRBV18, the J gene TRBJ1-2; D call uncertain. V dropped 6 bases and J dropped 2 bases, with 19 bases sitting between them. Looked up from germline, CDR1 is KGHSH and CDR2 is LQKENI. This CDR3 has 16 residues. CDR3 DNA: TGTGCCAGCTCGCTAGACACTTTCAAGATAAACTATGGCTACACCTTC. Translating gives CASSLDTFKINYGYTF.

This clonotype has more than one count but fewer than ten. V gene TRBV10-1 combines with J gene TRBJ2-2; D gene uncertain. Trimming shortened V by 2 bases and J by 6 bases, and 4 bases separated the two germline ends. CDR1 and CDR2 from the germline V gene are WNHNN and SYGVQD (reference sequence). This CDR3 has 12 residues. In nucleotides, the CDR3 is TGCGCCAGCAGTGAGAGAGCCGGGGAGCTGTTTTTT. Its protein is CASSERAGELFF.

This clonotype was seen ten or more times. The V gene is TRBV5-6, the J gene TRBJ2-3, with D possibly being TRBD2 (5 bases). V dropped 0 bases and J dropped 8 bases, with 7 bases sitting between them. This CDR3 spans 12 amino acids. Germline V gives CDR1 SGHDT, CDR2 YYEEEE. CDR3 protein: CASSLGGSTQYF. The CDR3 coding sequence is TGTGCCAGCAGCTTGGGAGGGTCTACGCAGTATTTT. Drawing the rest from reference TRBV5-6 and TRBJ2-3, the complete variable domain is DAGVTQSPTHLIKTRGQQVTLRCSPKSGHDTVSWYQQALGQGPQFIFQYYEEEERQRGNFPDRFSGHQFPNYSSELNVNALLLGDSALYLCASSLGGSTQYFGPGTRLTVL.